This entry lists 27 T cell receptor beta chains sequenced from one sample in a study of response to subunit inactivated influenza vaccine. Using its own MiXCR run on the RT-PCR reads, TCRdb lists one record per CDR3 protein. The profile shows over 300,000 distinct CDR3 sequences, 20% to 25% of them singletons. Material: PBMCs from blood, obtained about 20 months after vaccination. The source is a man between 50 and 75 years old who received an inactivated influenza vaccine.

Ten or more counts support this clonotype. The chain couples TRBV3-1 to TRBJ1-3; the D is unclear. Per the germline V gene, CDR1 is LGHDT and CDR2 is YNNKEL (reference sequence). The V and J ends lost 4 bases and 4 bases respectively, with 11 bases between them. CDR3 length: 14 amino acids. The CDR3 loop reads CASSPTLSGNTIYF. The CDR3 DNA sequence: TGTGCCAGCAGCCCGACCTTGTCAGGAAACACCATATATTTT.

The chain carries TRBV28 and TRBJ2-1, with D unresolved. The ends were cut back, 4 bases at V and 11 bases at J, with 12 bases in the middle. Per the germline V gene, CDR1 is MDHEN and CDR2 is SYDVKM. The length of the CDR3 is 12 residues. The CDR3 DNA sequence: TGTGCCAGCAGTTCCACAAAGAGTCAGCAGTTCTTC. Protein product: CASSSTKSQQFF.

The table lists this clonotype with a few counts. An end of the junction differs from the germline gene, which may be a read error. This chain links TRBV4-2 with TRBJ2-1; D tentatively fits TRBD1 or TRBD2 (6 bases each). CDR1 LGHNA and CDR2 YNFKEQ come from the germline V gene. This CDR3 has 15 residues. The CDR3 loop is CASSQAGGGYNEQFF. The CDR3 DNA sequence: TGTGCCAGCAGTCAAGCCGGGGGCGGCTACAATGAGCAGTTCTTC.

This chain joins TRBV5-4 and TRBJ2-3, with 13 bases aligning to TRBD2. The CDR3 covers 18 residues. V dropped 1 base and J dropped 1; count of bases not matched to a gene: 6. The V gene's germline CDR1 is SGHNT and CDR2 YYREEE (reference sequence). The CDR3 reads CASSLPGLAGTGTDTQYF. Here the CDR3 DNA reads TGTGCCAGCAGCTTGCCGGGACTAGCGGGAACCGGCACAGATACGCAGTATTTT. The variable domain in full, with the rest retrieved from reference TRBV5-4 and TRBJ2-3, is ETGVTQSPTHLIKTRGQQVTLRCSSQSGHNTVSWYQQALGQGPQFIFQYYREEENGRGNFPPRFSGLQFPNYSSELNVNALELDDSALYLCASSLPGLAGTGTDTQYFGPGTRLTVL.

This chain connects TRBV7-8 to TRBJ1-1; 7 bases agree with TRBD1. Germline V gives CDR1 SGHVS, CDR2 FQNEAQ. The junction had 7 bases not matched to a gene; V was cut back by 5 bases and J by 1 base. There are 15 residues in the CDR3. The CDR3 protein is CASSSFRGENTEAFF. The CDR3 DNA reads TGTGCCAGCAGCAGCTTCAGGGGGGAGAACACTGAAGCTTTCTTT. Combining the CDR3 with reference TRBV7-8 and TRBJ1-1 gives the whole variable domain GAGVSQSPRYKVAKRGQDVALRCDPISGHVSLFWYQQALGQGPEFLTYFQNEAQLDKSGLPSDRFFAERPEGSVSTLKIQRTQQEDSAVYLCASSSFRGENTEAFFGQGTRLTVV.

The chain couples TRBV9 to TRBJ1-1, with a possible D match to TRBD1 (6 bases). Trimming shortened V by 0 bases and J by 8 bases, and 14 bases separated the two germline ends. CDR1 is SGDLS and CDR2 is YYNGEE in the germline V gene. This CDR3 contains 14 residues. The CDR3 coding sequence is TGTGCCAGCAGCGTAGCCGGTGGGGGCAGAGAAGCTTTCTTT. It translates to CASSVAGGGREAFF.

This clonotype was seen a few times. The J gene is TRBJ2-3, the V gene TRBV12-3 or TRBV12-4, with no clear D. The V gene lost 6 bases and the J gene lost 4 bases, with 20 bases spanning the gap. The CDR3 has 16 residues. The CDR3 sequence: CASSGDEVSSPDTQYF. As DNA, the CDR3 is TGTGCCAGCAGCGGAGATGAGGTGTCTAGTCCAGATACGCAGTATTTT.

The V and J genes are TRBV28 and TRBJ1-4, with 12 nucleotides matching TRBD1. Germline values: CDR1 MDHEN, CDR2 SYDVKM. Unmatched junction bases numbered 6, after V lost 6 bases and J lost 7 bases. The CDR3 consists of 15 residues. The DNA of the CDR3 is TGTGCCAGCAGCTCCGGGACAGGGGGCATTGAAAAACTGTTTTTT. This codes for CASSSGTGGIEKLFF.

CDR3 sequence (DNA): TGTGCCAGCAGCGTAGCTCCAGTCCCTCATTCACCCCTCCACTTT. This gives the protein CASSVAPVPHSPLHF. This chain joins TRBV9 and TRBJ1-6; D uncertain. In germline, CDR1 is SGDLS, CDR2 YYNGEE. This CDR3 is 15 amino acids long. V lost 0 bases to trimming and J lost 8 bases, with 12 bases between them. Using reference TRBV9 and TRBJ1-6 for the parts outside the CDR3, the full variable domain is DSGVTQTPKHLITATGQRVTLRCSPRSGDLSVYWYQQSLDQGLQFLIQYYNGEERAKGNILERFSAQQFPDLHSELNLSSLELGDSALYFCASSVAPVPHSPLHFGNGTRLTVT.

This clonotype was detected only a few times. The rearrangement uses TRBV19 and TRBJ1-4, with TRBD1 as a possible D gene (5 bases). Trimming left V 3 bases short and J 0 bases short, with 8 bases between. This CDR3 region has 15 residues. The germline CDR1 and CDR2 sequences are LNHDA and SQIVND (reference sequence). CDR3 DNA sequence: TGTGCCAGTAGTATCTGGGACGCAACTAATGAAAAACTGTTTTTT. Amino acid sequence: CASSIWDATNEKLFF.

This sequence joins TRBV7-3 and TRBJ2-1; TRBD2 is a possible D gene (5 bases). CDR1 SGHTA and CDR2 FQGTGA come from the germline V gene. V lost 5 bases to trimming and J lost 5 bases, with 19 bases between them. The CDR3 contains 16 residues. The CDR3: CASSMELVTQNNEQFF. CDR3 in DNA: TGTGCCAGCAGCATGGAACTAGTTACTCAGAACAATGAGCAGTTCTTC.

V gene TRBV29-1 combines with J gene TRBJ1-1; D is possibly TRBD1 (6 bases). The CDR3 length is 12 residues. Germline values: CDR1 SQVTM, CDR2 ANQGSEA. Trimming shortened V by 5 bases and J by 5 bases, and 12 bases separated the two germline ends. The CDR3 loop is CSVTRTVTEAFF. The CDR3 nucleotides read TGCAGCGTTACCCGGACAGTAACTGAAGCTTTCTTT.

This clonotype came up many times. The V gene is TRBV5-1, the J gene TRBJ1-2, with TRBD1 matching 8 bases. Germline assignment: CDR1 SGHRS and CDR2 YFSETQ. Germline trimming cut 4 bases from V and 9 bases from J; bases unmatched to any gene: 14. This CDR3 has 15 residues. CDR3 amino acids: CASSQKGQDENSYTF. CDR3 nucleotides: TGCGCCAGCAGCCAGAAGGGACAGGACGAGAATAGCTACACCTTC. Full variable domain (outside the CDR3, taken from reference TRBV5-1 and TRBJ1-2): KAGVTQTPRYLIKTRGQQVTLSCSPISGHRSVSWYQQTPGQGLQFLFEYFSETQRNKGNFPGRFSGRQFSNSRSEMNVSTLELGDSALYLCASSQKGQDENSYTFGSGTRLTVV.

This clonotype turned up a few times. The chain combines TRBV5-6 with TRBJ2-7; 9 positions agree with TRBD1. Germline V gene lookup returns CDR1 SGHDT and CDR2 YYEEEE. This CDR3 region has 13 residues. V trimming: 4 bases; J trimming: 6 bases; junction bases outside the gene matches: 5. CDR3 in DNA: TGTGCCAGCAGCGCCGACAGGGGGGCCGAGCAGTACTTC. This gives the protein CASSADRGAEQYF.

The chain employs TRBV18 and TRBJ2-7, with D perhaps matching TRBD1 (6 bases). From germline, CDR1 is KGHSH and CDR2 LQKENI. Trimming took off 5 bases at V and 6 bases at J, with 11 bases between the two ends. The CDR3 runs 12 residues. CDR3 nucleotide sequence: TGTGCCAGCTCAGCGGACAGTTCCGAGCAGTACTTC. Encoded protein: CASSADSSEQYF.

As DNA, the CDR3 is TGCGCCAGCAGCCAAGTACGGGCCAATAATGAAAAACTGTTTTTT. This translates into CASSQVRANNEKLFF. This chain uses TRBV4-1 with TRBJ1-4; D not certain. Per the germline V gene, CDR1 is MGHRA and CDR2 is YSYEKL. This CDR3 contains 15 residues. With 1 base removed from V and 4 bases from J, the gap between germline ends came to 10 bases.

This clonotype was seen repeatedly, ten times or more. The chain joins TRBV27 to TRBJ1-1, with D tentatively TRBD1 (5 bases). CDR3 size: 15 residues. Trimming pared 3 bases from V and 0 bases from J, leaving 11 bases between. Germline V gene lookup returns CDR1 MNHEY and CDR2 SMNVEV (reference sequence). In DNA form, the CDR3 reads TGTGCCAGCAGTTTCAGGGCCCAAATGAACACTGAAGCTTTCTTT. This encodes CASSFRAQMNTEAFF.

The chain uses TRBV4-2 and TRBJ1-5; D remains unclear. Germline CDR1 and CDR2: LGHNA and YNFKEQ. The CDR3 has 19 residues. Trimming took off 1 base at V and 2 bases at J, with 21 bases between the two ends. In DNA, the CDR3 is TGTGCCAGCAGCCAAGGGCAGACTGGTCCCTGGTTGGGCAATCAGCCCCAGCATTTT. Protein sequence: CASSQGQTGPWLGNQPQHF.

A few counts support this clonotype. The V gene is TRBV18, the J gene TRBJ1-1, with 9 positions matching TRBD1. Looked up from germline, CDR1 is KGHSH and CDR2 is LQKENI. The CDR3 runs to 16 residues. Trimming took 1 base from V and 7 from J; bases not matched to a gene: 10. CDR3 nucleotides: TGTGCCAGCTCACCACGTCCCCGACAGGGGGTGGATGAAGCTTTCTTT. It specifies CASSPRPRQGVDEAFF.

This clonotype was counted ten times or more. V and J are TRBV12-3 or TRBV12-4 and TRBJ2-7, with a tentative D call TRBD1 (5 bases). This CDR3 region has 14 residues. The V gene lost 1 base and the J gene lost 6 bases, with 13 bases spanning the gap. In nucleotides, the CDR3 is TGTGCCAGCAGTTTAGGGGTCTGGGGCCTCGAGCAGTACTTC. This gives the protein CASSLGVWGLEQYF.

This clonotype was counted a few times. This rearrangement joins TRBV13 to TRBJ1-2; 7 positions agree with TRBD1. This CDR3 spans 13 amino acids. J was trimmed by 8 bases and V by 5 bases; bases with no gene match: 8. The V gene's germline CDR1 is PRHDT and CDR2 FYEKMQ (reference sequence). The CDR3 protein is CASSVDRDYGYTF. As DNA, the CDR3 is TGTGCCAGCAGCGTAGACAGGGATTACGGCTACACCTTC. The full variable domain, its missing parts supplied by reference TRBV13 and TRBJ1-2, is AAGVIQSPRHLIKEKRETATLKCYPIPRHDTVYWYQQGPGQDPQFLISFYEKMQSDKGSIPDRFSAQQFSDYHSELNMSSLELGDSALYFCASSVDRDYGYTFGSGTRLTVV.

The chain combines TRBV12-3 or TRBV12-4 with TRBJ1-6; the D gene is possibly TRBD1 (6 bases). V gave up 4 bases and J gave up 5 bases, with 12 bases separating them. The CDR3 has 15 amino acids. CDR3 sequence: CASSWGGHNNSPLHF. The CDR3 DNA reads TGTGCCAGCAGTTGGGGGGGCCACAATAATTCACCCCTCCACTTT.

J is TRBJ2-7 and V is TRBV20-1, with 9 positions matching TRBD2. Losses at the gene ends were 4 bases for V and 3 bases for J; bases not matched to a gene: 13. This CDR3 is 16 amino acids long. From germline, CDR1 is DFQATT and CDR2 SNEGSKA (reference sequence). CDR3 nucleotide sequence: TGCAGTGCTACCGCTCTGAATAGCGGGAGCGGCTACGAGCAGTACTTC. Translated, it gives CSATALNSGSGYEQYF.

This clonotype was recorded many times. One end of the junction fails to match germline, which may point to a read error. The chain employs TRBV5-6 and TRBJ1-1; D is possibly TRBD1 (5 bases). The germline gives CDR1 SGHDT, CDR2 YYEEEE. This CDR3 comprises 14 residues. DNA of the CDR3: TGCGCCAGCAGCCTTGGGACCTTGAACACTGAAGCTTTCTTT. Protein: CASSLGTLNTEAFF.

This clonotype was recorded a few times. The gene calls are TRBV5-1 and TRBJ2-1; 7 positions match TRBD2. The CDR3 runs 15 residues. J gave up 4 bases and V 2 bases, and 6 bases lay outside the gene matches. CDR1 and CDR2 from the germline V gene are SGHRS and YFSETQ. This CDR3 is CASSLIAGTYNEQFF. CDR3 nucleotides: TGCGCCAGCAGCTTAATAGCGGGCACTTACAATGAGCAGTTCTTC.

This rearrangement joins TRBV20-1 to TRBJ2-3; D remains unclear. V was shortened by 3 bases and J by 5 bases, with 6 bases between the two germline ends. The CDR3 covers 11 residues. Germline CDR1 is DFQATT and CDR2 is SNEGSKA (reference sequence). In DNA form, the CDR3 reads TGCAGTGCTAGTCCAGGAGATACGCAGTATTTT. Its protein product is CSASPGDTQYF.

This sequence joins TRBV10-3 and TRBJ2-2, with D possibly being TRBD2 (6 bases). The CDR3 sequence is 13 residues long. Germline lookup yields CDR1 ENHRY and CDR2 SYGVKD. V dropped 6 bases and J dropped 6 bases, with 11 bases sitting between them. The CDR3 spells CAISLAQPGELFF. CDR3 nucleotide sequence: TGTGCCATCAGCCTAGCGCAGCCCGGGGAGCTGTTTTTT.